The sample holds a few counts of the clone carrying this T cell receptor beta chain. Its antigen is still unknown. The record originates from a study of T cell responses to AZD1222 COVID-19 vaccine. Study-wide results and caveats: Spike regions recognized by vaccine-associated CD4 TCRs spanned the protein, led by 160-218 and 743-854. Spike-specific TCRs gained breadth and depth after people received two AZD1222 doses. The donor cohort was predominantly white British with a female majority, and clonal diversity may have been underestimated. At baseline, seropositivity was found in only six AZD1222 recipients.

V lost 3 bases, J lost 1 base, and 24 bases lay in between. Per the germline V gene, CDR1 is MNHEY and CDR2 is SMNVEV (reference sequence). The CDR3 totals 19 residues. Clones were sequenced by immunoSEQ multiplex PCR, and TCRdb holds only the in-frame ones, with some missing. The sample includes about 96,000 clones, around 90% seen only once; the top ten take approximately 25%. The starting material was peripheral blood, obtained on day 0 of AZD1222 vaccination. This receptor was identified in an adult in good health. This chain connects TRBV27 to TRBJ1-1; a weak D match, TRBD1 (5 bases). The CDR3 is CASSFTSLRTGLKNTEAFF. The DNA of the CDR3 is TGTGCCAGCAGTTTTACCTCCCTTCGGACGGGACTGAAGAACACTGAAGCTTTCTTT.